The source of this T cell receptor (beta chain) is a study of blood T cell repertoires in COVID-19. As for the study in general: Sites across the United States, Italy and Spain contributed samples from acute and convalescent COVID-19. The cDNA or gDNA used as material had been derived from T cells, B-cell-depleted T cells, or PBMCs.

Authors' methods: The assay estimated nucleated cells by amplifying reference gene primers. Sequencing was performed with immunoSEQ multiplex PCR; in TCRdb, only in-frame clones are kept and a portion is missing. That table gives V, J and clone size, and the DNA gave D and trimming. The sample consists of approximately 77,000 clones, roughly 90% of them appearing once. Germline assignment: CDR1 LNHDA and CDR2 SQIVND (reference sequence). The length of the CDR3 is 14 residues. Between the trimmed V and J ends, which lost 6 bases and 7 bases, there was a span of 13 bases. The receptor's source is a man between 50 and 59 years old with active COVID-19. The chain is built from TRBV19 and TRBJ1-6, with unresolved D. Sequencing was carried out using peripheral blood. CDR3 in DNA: TGTGCCAGTAGAGCACGGGTCGGGAATTCACCCCTCCACTTT. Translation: CASRARVGNSPLHF.